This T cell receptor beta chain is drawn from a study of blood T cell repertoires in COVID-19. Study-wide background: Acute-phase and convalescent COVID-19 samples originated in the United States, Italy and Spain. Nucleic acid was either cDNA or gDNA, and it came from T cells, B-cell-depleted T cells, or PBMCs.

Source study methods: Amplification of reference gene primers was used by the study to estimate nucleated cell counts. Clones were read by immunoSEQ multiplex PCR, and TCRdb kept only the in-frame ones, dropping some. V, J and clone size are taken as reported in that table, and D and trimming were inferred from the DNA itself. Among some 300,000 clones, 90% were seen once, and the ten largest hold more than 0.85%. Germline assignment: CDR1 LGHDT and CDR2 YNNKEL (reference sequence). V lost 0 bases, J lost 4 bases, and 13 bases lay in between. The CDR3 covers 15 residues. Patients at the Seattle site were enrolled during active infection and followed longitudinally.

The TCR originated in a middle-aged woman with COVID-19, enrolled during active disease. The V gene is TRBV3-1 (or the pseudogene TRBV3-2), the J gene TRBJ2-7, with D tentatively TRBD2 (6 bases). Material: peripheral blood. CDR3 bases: TGTGCCAGCAGCCAAGAGCGGGGACTCAAATACGAGCAGTACTTC. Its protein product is CASSQERGLKYEQYF.